This T cell receptor (beta chain) came from a study of cytomegalovirus exposure and HLA in healthy donors. Study-wide findings and caveats: CMV serostatus alone was available as immune exposure information.

A word on this clone: Antigen specificity is unknown.

The CDR3 loop spans 15 amino acids. V lost 0 bases to trimming and J lost 6 bases; unmatched junction nucleotides: 5. CDR1 and CDR2 from the germline V gene are MNHEY and SVGAGI. The PCR employed 60 Vbeta primers together with 13 Jbeta primers. Measured with immunoSEQ multiplex PCR; TCRdb has only the in-frame clones, and not every one. The sample shows some 250,000 clones, 80% to 85% of them seen only once. The TCR originated in a woman aged 60-70 years in good health and CMV-seropositive. The chain couples TRBV6-5 to TRBJ1-2, with 9 bases lining up with TRBD1. Sequenced: PBMCs. This CDR3 reads CASSYSYRGLDGYTF. For the CDR3, the DNA is TGTGCCAGCAGTTACTCGTACAGGGGGCTTGATGGCTACACCTTC.